The next 21 T cell receptor beta chains were all read from a single sample in a study of CD8 T cells in Susac syndrome. The RNA input was roughly 0.45 to 1 ug, and it was reverse transcribed with random hexamers. A single record per CDR3 protein comes from TCRdb applying MiXCR to the immunoSEQ multiplex PCR reads. The data contain about 190,000 distinct CDR3 sequences, roughly 94% of them singletons. The sample consisted of CD4+ T cells from PBMCs. The receptors were gathered from a human donor in good health.

The chain uses TRBV19 and TRBJ1-4; TRBD1 matches 8 bases. Germline V gives CDR1 LNHDA, CDR2 SQIVND (reference sequence). The CDR3 length is 14 residues. Trimming at V came to 9 bases and at J to 6 bases, leaving 9 bases not matched to a gene. DNA for the CDR3: TGTGCCAGCCGCCCCAGGGGGCAGGATGAAAAACTGTTTTTT. It encodes CASRPRGQDEKLFF.

The V and J genes are TRBV12-3 or TRBV12-4 and TRBJ1-2; D might be TRBD1 (5 bases). CDR3 length: 13 residues. Between the trimmed V and J ends, which lost 4 bases and 8 bases, there was a span of 14 bases. The CDR3 here is CASSSGTLLGYTF. The CDR3 coding sequence is TGTGCCAGCAGTTCCGGGACCCTCCTGGGCTACACCTTC.

The chain uses TRBV5-1 and TRBJ2-1; 9 nucleotides match TRBD1. The trim removed 5 bases at V and 4 bases at J, leaving 7 bases unmatched. CDR1 is SGHRS and CDR2 is YFSETQ in the germline V gene. The CDR3 consists of 15 residues. CDR3 loop: CASRPGTGSYNEQFF. The DNA for the CDR3 is TGCGCCAGCAGGCCCGGGACAGGGTCATACAATGAGCAGTTCTTC.

The gene calls are TRBV2 and TRBJ2-3; D gene uncertain. Trimming took 6 bases from V and 2 from J, leaving 9 bases between them. Germline CDR1 reads SNHLY; CDR2 reads FYNNEI. The CDR3 is 13 amino acids. In nucleotides, the CDR3 is TGTGCCAGCAGAAGAGACTCCACAGATACGCAGTATTTT. Its protein product is CASRRDSTDTQYF.

The chain carries TRBV11-2 and TRBJ2-4; D gene uncertain. Trimming pared 4 bases from V and 2 bases from J, leaving 6 bases between. From germline, CDR1 is SGHAT and CDR2 FQNNGV. This CDR3 has 13 amino acids. The CDR3 coding sequence is TGTGCCAGCAGCTCGTATACCAAAAACATTCAGTACTTC. Protein sequence: CASSSYTKNIQYF.

The table lists this clonotype with a few counts. CDR3 sequence reads: CASSLGLQETQYF. The CDR3 DNA follows: TGTGCCAGCAGCTTGGGTCTCCAAGAGACCCAGTACTTC. The rearrangement joins TRBV5-4 to TRBJ2-5; D is unclear. The V end lost 0 bases, the J end lost 1 base, and 4 bases lay between the germline ends. This CDR3 comprises 13 residues. Per the germline V gene, CDR1 is SGHNT and CDR2 is YYREEE (reference sequence). The full variable domain, its missing parts supplied by reference TRBV5-4 and TRBJ2-5, is ETGVTQSPTHLIKTRGQQVTLRCSSQSGHNTVSWYQQALGQGPQFIFQYYREEENGRGNFPPRFSGLQFPNYSSELNVNALELDDSALYLCASSLGLQETQYFGPGTRLLVL.

V usage is TRBV29-1 and J usage is TRBJ1-1; D is undetermined. There are 12 residues in the CDR3. Trimming shortened V by 8 bases and J by 4 bases, and 14 bases separated the two germline ends. Germline CDR1 reads SQVTM; CDR2 reads ANQGSEA. The CDR3 here is CSSIWAGTEAFF. The CDR3 nucleotides are TGCAGCTCTATCTGGGCGGGCACTGAAGCTTTCTTT.

The chain is built from TRBV3-1 and TRBJ1-5; the D gene is possibly TRBD1 (5 bases). Germline V CDR1 and CDR2: LGHDT, YNNKEL (reference sequence). The CDR3 runs to 15 residues. Trimming pared 5 bases from V and 2 bases from J, leaving 13 bases between. CDR3 protein: CASSSGTSGNQPQHF. CDR3 sequence (DNA): TGTGCCAGCAGCTCCGGGACCTCCGGCAATCAGCCCCAGCATTTT.

The rearrangement links TRBV15 to TRBJ1-4, with unresolved D. V was shortened by 1 base and J by 5 bases, with 11 bases between the two germline ends. The length of the CDR3 is 15 residues. The germline V gene has CDR1 LNHNV and CDR2 YYDKDF (reference sequence). For the CDR3, the DNA is TGTGCCACCAGCAGAGCATGGCAGACGAATGAAAAACTGTTTTTT. It translates to CATSRAWQTNEKLFF.

The chain combines TRBV20-1 with TRBJ2-1, with 8 bases matching TRBD2. The V segment lost 5 bases and the J segment 4 bases; nucleotides outside the gene matches: 7. There are 14 residues in the CDR3. Germline CDR1 is DFQATT and CDR2 is SNEGSKA (reference sequence). The CDR3 sequence: CSAEGLAEYNEQFF. The CDR3 coding sequence is TGCAGTGCTGAAGGACTAGCAGAGTACAATGAGCAGTTCTTC.

This CDR3 is CASSTGLAQTQFF. The CDR3 DNA sequence: TGTGCCAGTAGTACGGGACTAGCCCAGACGCAGTTCTTC. This chain connects TRBV19 to TRBJ2-1, with 9 bases aligning to TRBD2. The V gene end was trimmed by 4 bases and the J gene end by 12 bases; junction bases not matched to a gene: 7. The germline V gene has CDR1 LNHDA and CDR2 SQIVND (reference sequence). This CDR3 is built from 13 residues.

This chain joins TRBV3-1 and TRBJ1-5; a possible D gene is TRBD1 (5 bases). Trimming left V 0 bases short and J 1 base short, with 13 bases between. CDR3 length: 17 amino acids. CDR1 LGHDT and CDR2 YNNKEL come from the germline V gene (reference sequence). The CDR3 nucleotides read TGTGCCAGCAGCCAAGACGAGGGGAGGGGAAGCAATCAGCCCCAGCATTTT. This translates into CASSQDEGRGSNQPQHF.

The chain recombines TRBV3-1 with TRBJ2-1; TRBD2 aligns across 8 bases. CDR1 is LGHDT, CDR2 YNNKEL, per germline (reference sequence). The CDR3 contains 14 residues. V lost 3 bases and J lost 6; bases outside the gene matches: 4. CDR3 bases: TGTGCCAGCAGCCAGGGAACTAGCGGCAATGAGCAGTTCTTC. Encoded protein: CASSQGTSGNEQFF.

The rearrangement joins TRBV27 to TRBJ2-1, with D perhaps TRBD1 or TRBD2 (5 bases each). Germline CDR1 MNHEY, CDR2 SMNVEV (reference sequence). The CDR3 contains 15 residues. V shed 3 bases and J shed 8 bases, with 17 bases lying between them. For the CDR3, the DNA is TGTGCCAGCAGTTTCCCCACGAGGGGTAGCTATGAGCAGTTCTTC. Its translation is CASSFPTRGSYEQFF.

The J gene is TRBJ1-1, the V gene TRBV6-1; TRBD1 matches 9 bases. The V gene's germline CDR1 is MNHNS and CDR2 SASEGT. The CDR3 length is 13 residues. The trim removed 6 bases at V and 11 bases at J, leaving 10 bases unmatched. DNA for the CDR3: TGTGCCAGCAGCAACCGGGACAGGGATCGGGCTTTCTTT. Residues: CASSNRDRDRAFF.

In this sample, this clonotype turned up once. The chain combines TRBV19 with TRBJ2-1, with 11 bases fitting TRBD2. The CDR3 spans 15 residues. CDR1 and CDR2 (germline): LNHDA, SQIVND (reference sequence). Trimming removed 8 bases from V and 7 bases from J; junction bases left unmatched: 10. CDR3 loop: CASGTSGIPRNEQFF. The CDR3 nucleotides are TGTGCCAGTGGGACTAGCGGCATCCCTAGAAATGAGCAGTTCTTC. Complete variable domain (other parts from reference TRBV19 and TRBJ2-1): DGGITQSPKYLFRKEGQNVTLSCEQNLNHDAMYWYRQDPGQGLRLIYYSQIVNDFQKGDIAEGYSVSREKKESFPLTVTSAQKNPTAFYLCASGTSGIPRNEQFFGPGTRLTVL.

The chain recombines TRBV30 with TRBJ2-2; D gene uncertain. The germline V gene encodes CDR1 GTSNPN and CDR2 SVGIG (reference sequence). There are 14 residues in the CDR3. Trimming left V 0 bases short and J 3 bases short, with 8 bases between. In DNA, the CDR3 is TGTGCCTGGAGTGTGGAAAGGTACACCGGGGAGCTGTTTTTT. This encodes CAWSVERYTGELFF.

The rearrangement uses TRBV5-6 and TRBJ2-7; 9 nucleotides agree with TRBD2. The CDR3 contains 16 residues. In germline, CDR1 is SGHDT, CDR2 YYEEEE. The V and J ends lost 0 bases and 5 bases, in that order; junction bases with no gene match: 9. The CDR3 here is CASSLGLAVPYHEQYV. The CDR3 DNA sequence: TGTGCCAGCAGCTTGGGACTAGCGGTGCCTTATCACGAGCAGTACGTC.

The genes are TRBV5-4 and TRBJ2-5; TRBD1 matches at 7 bases. The CDR3 contains 12 residues. CDR1 is SGHNT and CDR2 is YYREEE in the germline V gene (reference sequence). Trimming removed 4 bases from V and 8 bases from J; junction bases left unmatched: 5. In DNA, the CDR3 is TGTGCCAGCAGCACGGGACAGCGAACCCAGTACTTC. Translated, it gives CASSTGQRTQYF.

CDR3 loop: CASSQVHSGYYNEQFF. In nucleotides, the CDR3 is TGTGCCAGCAGCCAAGTCCATAGCGGCTACTACAATGAGCAGTTCTTC. The chain recombines TRBV4-2 with TRBJ2-1; possibly TRBD2 for D (6 bases). The CDR3 spans 16 residues. Germline V gene data show CDR1 as LGHNA and CDR2 as YNFKEQ. Between the trimmed V and J ends, which lost 1 base and 3 bases, there was a span of 13 bases.

The chain uses TRBV6-6 and TRBJ2-5, with D possibly matching TRBD2 (5 bases). The CDR3 covers 14 residues. Between the trimmed V and J ends, which lost 2 bases and 5 bases, there was a span of 12 bases. Germline values: CDR1 MNHNY, CDR2 SVGAGI (reference sequence). The CDR3 is CASSYPEGGETQYF. In nucleotides, the CDR3 is TGTGCCAGCAGTTACCCAGAGGGCGGTGAGACCCAGTACTTC.